The T cell receptor beta chain described here comes from a study of cytomegalovirus exposure and HLA in healthy donors. Study-wide results and limits: For TCR beta chains, V- and J-gene trimming was later linked to a missense DCLRE1C variant. In a later analysis, at a false discovery rate of 0.05, about 15,000 TCR beta sequences were associated with HLA alleles.

PCR primers comprised 60 Vbeta and 13 Jbeta primers. Clones were read by immunoSEQ multiplex PCR, and TCRdb kept only the in-frame ones, dropping some. The sample consists of about 170,000 clones, 60% to 80% of them appearing once. This clone was picked up one time. The antigen remains undetermined. Other DNA sequences in the sample encode the same CDR3. The CDR3 is 14 residues long. Trimming pared 1 base from V and 2 bases from J, leaving 9 bases between. Germline V gives CDR1 SGHNT, CDR2 YYREEE (reference sequence). Sequencing was carried out using PBMCs. The genes are TRBV5-4 and TRBJ2-5; possible D gene TRBD2, 6 bases. The source is a man aged 40-49 years in good health and CMV-seropositive. CDR3 in amino acids: CASSLYGGQETQYF. The CDR3, as DNA: TGTGCCAGCAGCTTGTATGGGGGGCAAGAGACCCAGTACTTC.